The clone carrying this TCR beta chain was counted between two and nine times. Its target is unknown. MiXCR, applied by TCRdb to the 5' RACE reads, yields one record per CDR3 protein. The data contain fewer than 550,000 distinct CDR3 sequences, around 15% of them seen just once; the ten biggest clones take up 0.44%. CDR3 size: 16 residues. The germline V gene has CDR1 SGHKS and CDR2 YYEKEE (reference sequence). V dropped 5 bases and J dropped 1 base, with 18 bases sitting between them. This sample stems from a study of identical twins. Study-level findings and limits: Within cord blood, abundant beta clonotypes carried fewer insertions, but memory repertoires showed no such trend.

These data also featured in a second study, about yellow fever vaccine responses in identical twins. That study reports: Each twin's T cell response to the vaccine was reported to look partly convergent and partly personalized.

This TCR was recovered from a woman in her late teens or twenties in good health. Sequencing used CD4+ T cells sorted from blood. The chain joins TRBV5-5 to TRBJ1-1, with D possibly matching TRBD1 (5 bases). The CDR3 sequence is CASSPVPGRQNTEAFF. The CDR3 nucleotides are TGTGCCAGCAGTCCAGTCCCGGGACGGCAGAACACTGAAGCTTTCTTT.